This passage covers 16 T cell receptor beta chains from one sample sequenced in a study of control samples from healthy donors and cancer patients. Using immunoSEQ multiplex PCR, the repertoire was profiled, and TCRdb retains in-frame clones only, with some absent. The sample records around 71,000 clones, just over 90% being singletons. The sequencing sample was made of PBMCs. Receptors originate from a woman aged 45-59 years with colorectal cancer.

V gene TRBV28 combines with J gene TRBJ2-1; possible D gene TRBD2, 7 bases. CDR1 and CDR2 from the germline V gene are MDHEN and SYDVKM. The V end lost 11 bases, the J end lost 8 bases, and 16 bases lay between the germline ends. The CDR3 is made up of 12 amino acids. The CDR3 protein is CASRGGRYEQFF. The CDR3 region has the DNA TGTGCCTCGAGGGGGGGCAGGTATGAGCAGTTCTTC.

This chain connects TRBV7-8 to TRBJ2-3; TRBD2 might be the D (6 bases). This CDR3 comprises 16 residues. Germline CDR1 is SGHVS and CDR2 is FQNEAQ. Trimming removed 5 bases at V and 0 bases at J, with 15 bases between. As DNA, the CDR3 is TGTGCCAGCAGCCCTCGGGACTTACCTAGCACAGATACGCAGTATTTT. Translated, it gives CASSPRDLPSTDTQYF.

The chain recombines TRBV6-5 with TRBJ2-5; 8 bases fit TRBD2. V shed 7 bases, J shed 7 bases, and the junction held 8 bases outside the gene matches. The germline CDR1 and CDR2 sequences are MNHEY and SVGAGI. The CDR3 has 13 residues. The CDR3 sequence: CASTPGLGGTQYF. The CDR3 DNA sequence: TGTGCCAGCACCCCGGGACTAGGAGGGACCCAGTACTTC.

CDR3 residues: CASSLDYRLAGEETQYF. The CDR3 DNA is TGTGCCAGCAGCTTAGATTATCGACTAGCGGGGGAAGAGACCCAGTACTTC. The V gene is TRBV11-2, the J gene TRBJ2-5; 12 bases match TRBD2. J gave up 3 bases and V 0 bases, and 5 bases lay outside the gene matches. The CDR3 is 17 amino acids. Germline V gene data show CDR1 as SGHAT and CDR2 as FQNNGV.

The gene calls are TRBV5-1 and TRBJ2-5; possible D gene TRBD1, 7 bases. This CDR3 is 17 amino acids long. Deletions cut 2 bases from V and 3 bases from J, with 20 bases between. Germline CDR1 SGHRS, CDR2 YFSETQ. CDR3 residues: CASSLSGAGGMEETQYF. CDR3 DNA sequence: TGCGCCAGCAGCTTATCCGGGGCAGGGGGGATGGAAGAGACCCAGTACTTC. The variable domain in full, completed from reference TRBV5-1 and TRBJ2-5, reads KAGVTQTPRYLIKTRGQQVTLSCSPISGHRSVSWYQQTPGQGLQFLFEYFSETQRNKGNFPGRFSGRQFSNSRSEMNVSTLELGDSALYLCASSLSGAGGMEETQYFGPGTRLLVL.

The chain carries TRBV11-3 and TRBJ1-1; D not resolved. Germline CDR1 and CDR2: SGHNT and YENEEA. This CDR3 is 13 amino acids long. Trimming pared 5 bases from V and 0 bases from J, leaving 7 bases between. In DNA, the CDR3 is TGTGCCAGCAGCCGTAACATGAACACTGAAGCTTTCTTT. Its protein is CASSRNMNTEAFF.

This chain connects TRBV9 to TRBJ2-3, with 9 bases matching TRBD1. After removal of 4 bases from V and 3 bases from J, the junction contained 15 bases not matched to a gene. There are 18 residues in the CDR3. The germline V gene encodes CDR1 SGDLS and CDR2 YYNGEE. CDR3 sequence (DNA): TGTGCCAGCAGCATTACAGGGGGCGGTGGGGGAATTACAGATACGCAGTATTTT. This encodes CASSITGGGGGITDTQYF.

This chain connects TRBV10-1 to TRBJ2-3; TRBD2 agrees at 8 bases. Trimming removed 0 bases from V and 2 bases from J; junction bases left unmatched: 4. This CDR3 has 16 residues. From germline, CDR1 is WNHNN and CDR2 SYGVQD (reference sequence). The CDR3 protein is CASSESRRGVTDTQYF. The CDR3 DNA is TGCGCCAGCAGTGAGTCGAGGCGGGGGGTCACAGATACGCAGTATTTT.

V and J are TRBV7-9 and TRBJ2-1; D remains ambiguous. The V and J ends lost 5 bases and 7 bases respectively, with 9 bases between them. The CDR3 runs 12 residues. Germline V gene sequence: CDR1 SEHNR, CDR2 FQNEAQ (reference sequence). The DNA of the CDR3 is TGTGCCAGCAGCCAGGACCGGAATGAGCAGTTCTTC. This encodes CASSQDRNEQFF. Using reference TRBV7-9 and TRBJ2-1 for the parts outside the CDR3, the full variable domain is DTGVSQNPRHKITKRGQNVTFRCDPISEHNRLYWYRQTLGQGPEFLTYFQNEAQLEKSRLLSDRFSAERPKGSFSTLEIQRTEQGDSAMYLCASSQDRNEQFFGPGTRLTVL.

The chain joins TRBV9 to TRBJ2-2; TRBD2 might be the D (6 bases). Per the germline V gene, CDR1 is SGDLS and CDR2 is YYNGEE. This CDR3 is built from 14 residues. V lost 3 bases, J lost 6 bases, and 12 bases lay in between. The CDR3 DNA sequence: TGTGCCAGCAGCGATATGGAGGGATCCGGGGAGCTGTTTTTT. This sequence encodes CASSDMEGSGELFF.

The rearrangement uses TRBV6-6 and TRBJ2-4; D unclear. CDR3 length equals 15 residues. Germline V gene lookup returns CDR1 MNHNY and CDR2 SVGAGI (reference sequence). V gave up 0 bases and J gave up 0 bases, with 6 bases separating them. This chain's CDR3 is CASSYSGLAKNIQYF. Here the CDR3 DNA reads TGTGCCAGCAGTTACTCAGGCTTAGCCAAAAACATTCAGTACTTC.

This chain connects TRBV6-5 to TRBJ1-2; perhaps TRBD1 as D (6 bases). The CDR3 has 14 residues. Trimming took off 6 bases at V and 4 bases at J, with 15 bases between the two ends. The germline V gene encodes CDR1 MNHEY and CDR2 SVGAGI. CDR3 DNA sequence: TGTGCCAGCAGCCGGAACAGGGATGTCTATGGCTACACCTTC. As protein: CASSRNRDVYGYTF.

CDR3 sequence (DNA): TGTGCCAGCAGCCAACAGGGGGTGGACTACAATGAGCAGTTCTTC. This codes for CASSQQGVDYNEQFF. The J gene is TRBJ2-1, the V gene TRBV2; 8 bases are a match to TRBD1. V trimming: 6 bases; J trimming: 3 bases; junction bases outside the gene matches: 7. CDR1 and CDR2 from the germline V gene are SNHLY and FYNNEI. This CDR3 is built from 15 residues.

The chain combines TRBV7-6 with TRBJ1-2, with D maybe TRBD1 (6 bases). Germline CDR1 is SGHVS and CDR2 is FNYEAQ. Trimming removed 5 bases from V and 8 bases from J, with 15 bases in between. The CDR3 is 13 residues long. The DNA for the CDR3 is TGTGCCAGCAGCCTTGCAGGGGTGCGAGGCTACACCTTC. It encodes CASSLAGVRGYTF.

V is TRBV28 and J is TRBJ1-5, with D unclear. This CDR3 region has 12 residues. V dropped 4 bases and J dropped 4 bases, with 5 bases sitting between them. Germline lookup yields CDR1 MDHEN and CDR2 SYDVKM. The DNA of the CDR3 is TGTGCCAGCAGTTCTCTAAATCAGCCCCAGCATTTT. Translated, it gives CASSSLNQPQHF.

The V call is TRBV7-2, the J call TRBJ2-4; no firm D call. V dropped 4 bases and J dropped 0 bases, with 13 bases sitting between them. The CDR3 covers 16 residues. Germline CDR1 reads SGHTA; CDR2 reads FQGNSA. The CDR3 here is CASSSKPDLAKNIQYF. The CDR3, as DNA: TGTGCCAGCAGCTCTAAACCTGATCTAGCCAAAAACATTCAGTACTTC.